This TCR beta chain was captured by sequencing in a study of immune cell composition in non-small cell lung cancer. DNA was extracted from unsorted cell suspensions stored frozen. Clones were sequenced by immunoSEQ multiplex PCR, and TCRdb holds only the in-frame ones, with some missing. This sample yields approximately 13,000 clones, of which more than 65% are seen a single time; roughly 10% belongs to the top ten. This clone was counted once. Trimming removed 1 base from V and 0 bases from J, with 6 bases in between. Germline CDR1 is SGHAT and CDR2 is FQNNGV. The length of the CDR3 is 15 residues. Specimen: lung tumor tissue. This TCR derives from a human donor with non-small cell lung cancer. The genes are TRBV11-2 and TRBJ2-2, with D hard to call. CDR3 region: CASSLALANTGELFF. The CDR3 DNA reads TGTGCCAGCAGCTTAGCGCTAGCGAACACCGGGGAGCTGTTTTTT.